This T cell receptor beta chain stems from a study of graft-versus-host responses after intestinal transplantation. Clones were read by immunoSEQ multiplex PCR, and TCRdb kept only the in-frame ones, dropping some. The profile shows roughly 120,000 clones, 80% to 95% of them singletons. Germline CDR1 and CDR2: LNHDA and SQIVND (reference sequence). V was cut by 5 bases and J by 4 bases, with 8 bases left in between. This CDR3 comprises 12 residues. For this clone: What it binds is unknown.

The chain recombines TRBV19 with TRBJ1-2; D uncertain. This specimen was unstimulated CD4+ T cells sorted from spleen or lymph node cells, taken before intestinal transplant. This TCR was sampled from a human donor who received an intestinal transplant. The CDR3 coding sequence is TGTGCCAGTAGTCTCGAGTCCTATGGCTACACCTTC. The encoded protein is CASSLESYGYTF.